The 21 T cell receptor beta chains below all came from one sample that was sequenced in a study of regulatory T cells in long-lasting Graves disease (dated by TCRdb to about 2021). The library was built by means of multiplex PCR. Sequencer: Illumina HiSeq 4000. iRepertoire HTBI primers and Arm-PCR amplification of CDR3 regions were used to construct TCR beta libraries. TCRdb trimmed the raw reads at Q25, called clones with MiXCR and kept productive beta chains. Each CDR3 protein appears once, grouped with its most common genes and DNA. The sample data list 350,000 to 450,000 distinct CDR3 sequences, and around 11% of these were observed just once. The top ten hold under 20% of the sample. This specimen's time point label, interpreted: newly diagnosed GD, antithyroid drugs for less than 3 months. For both TCR sequencing and RNA sequencing, RNA was extracted from PBMCs in TRIzol. These data were also filed under a second study, of T cells in Graves' hyperthyroidism and ophthalmopathy.

The source was peripheral blood mononuclear cells (PBMCs), collected at new diagnosis, from a patient treated with antithyroid drugs. The receptor source for this set is a woman between 18 and 30 years old with Graves disease. Donor details come from another sample of the same person, matched by shared clones.

This chain joins TRBV20-1 and TRBJ2-6; D not certain. CDR1 and CDR2 from the germline V gene are DFQATT and SNEGSKA (reference sequence). The CDR3 sequence is 15 residues long. The V gene lost 6 bases and the J gene lost 2 bases, with 14 bases spanning the gap. CDR3 coding DNA: TGCAGTGCCGACACCCTTGAGGCTGGGGCCAACGTCCTGACTTTC. Its translation: CSADTLEAGANVLTF.

This clonotype was found a few times. This chain joins TRBV10-3 and TRBJ1-5; D call uncertain. The germline CDR1 and CDR2 sequences are ENHRY and SYGVKD. The CDR3 consists of 12 residues. V lost 4 bases and J lost 0, with 1 base in between. This chain's CDR3 is CAISGSNQPQHF. The CDR3 DNA is TGTGCCATCAGTGGTAGCAATCAGCCCCAGCATTTT.

The sample holds many counts of this clonotype. The chain links TRBV2 to TRBJ2-7; D is perhaps TRBD1 (6 bases). The CDR3 loop spans 14 amino acids. V dropped 1 base and J dropped 3 bases, with 10 bases sitting between them. CDR1 SNHLY and CDR2 FYNNEI come from the germline V gene. CDR3 nucleotide sequence: TGTGCCAGCAGTGAAGACACAGGGTACTACGAGCAGTACTTC. It codes for CASSEDTGYYEQYF. Drawing the rest from reference TRBV2 and TRBJ2-7, the complete variable domain is EPEVTQTPSHQVTQMGQEVILRCVPISNHLYFYWYRQILGQKVEFLVSFYNNEISEKSEIFDDQFSVERPDGSNFTLKIRSTKLEDSAMYFCASSEDTGYYEQYFGPGTRLTVT.

This chain's CDR3 is CSARANLNQPQHF. The CDR3 region has the DNA TGCAGTGCTAGAGCCAACCTTAATCAGCCCCAGCATTTT. V is TRBV20-1 and J is TRBJ1-5; no definite D call. The CDR3 runs to 13 residues. Germline V gene lookup returns CDR1 DFQATT and CDR2 SNEGSKA (reference sequence). V lost 1 base to trimming and J lost 4 bases, with 8 bases between them.

This clonotype was found many times. This rearrangement joins TRBV6-1 to TRBJ1-5; the match to TRBD1 covers 12 bases. The trim removed 6 bases at V and 4 bases at J, leaving 10 bases unmatched. The CDR3 totals 17 residues. Germline assignment: CDR1 MNHNS and CDR2 SASEGT. In nucleotides, the CDR3 is TGTGCCAGCAGCTCCGGGACAGGGGGCTCAGAGAATCAGCCCCAGCATTTT. Translated, it gives CASSSGTGGSENQPQHF.

This clonotype has a count of ten or more. The V and J genes are TRBV12-3 or TRBV12-4 and TRBJ1-1; D possibly corresponds to TRBD1 (5 bases). Trimming took 5 bases from V and 5 from J, leaving 18 bases between them. This CDR3 has 15 amino acids. This CDR3 is CASSPGEGWWTEAFF. CDR3 bases: TGTGCCAGCAGTCCCGGGGAGGGGTGGTGGACTGAAGCTTTCTTT.

Only a few counts were recorded for this clonotype. The CDR3 ends on some other residue instead of the conserved phenylalanine or tryptophan, so this is likely a read error. The CDR3 is CASSLDATKNIQYS. CDR3 nucleotides: TGTGCCAGCAGCTTAGACGCGACCAAAAACATTCAGTACTCC. This sequence joins TRBV7-2 and TRBJ2-4, with unresolved D. V lost 1 base to trimming and J lost 2 bases, with 6 bases between them. This CDR3 region has 14 residues. Germline V gene data show CDR1 as SGHTA and CDR2 as FQGNSA.

This clonotype was counted at least ten times. This chain connects TRBV2 to TRBJ2-1; 8 bases match TRBD2. CDR3 length equals 15 residues. Germline assignment: CDR1 SNHLY and CDR2 FYNNEI. V shed 1 base and J 4 bases; nucleotides not matched to a gene: 3. The CDR3: CASSEGGRKYNEQFF. DNA for the CDR3: TGTGCCAGCAGTGAAGGCGGGAGGAAGTACAATGAGCAGTTCTTC.

This clonotype has at least ten counts. The gene calls are TRBV7-9 and TRBJ2-3, with TRBD1 as a possible D gene (5 bases). Germline CDR1 and CDR2: SEHNR and FQNEAQ (reference sequence). This CDR3 has 16 amino acids. V was cut by 0 bases and J by 6 bases, with 16 bases left in between. The CDR3: CASSLAGLGVSDTQYF. In DNA form, the CDR3 reads TGTGCCAGCAGCTTAGCAGGGCTAGGGGTCTCCGATACGCAGTATTTT.

This clonotype came up many times. V usage is TRBV20-1 and J usage is TRBJ1-1; D is perhaps TRBD1 (6 bases). Trimming removed 0 bases at V and 5 bases at J, with 16 bases between. Germline CDR1 and CDR2: DFQATT and SNEGSKA (reference sequence). The CDR3 totals 15 residues. This CDR3 reads CSARDPQGGNTEAFF. The CDR3 region has the DNA TGCAGTGCTAGAGATCCACAGGGAGGGAATACTGAAGCTTTCTTT.

This clonotype has only one observation. This chain connects TRBV19 to TRBJ1-6; D remains unclear. This CDR3 is 13 amino acids long. With 3 bases removed from V and 7 bases from J, the gap between germline ends came to 7 bases. Germline assignment: CDR1 LNHDA and CDR2 SQIVND (reference sequence). CDR3: CASSIRGNSPLHF. The CDR3 nucleotides read TGTGCCAGTAGTATCCGGGGAAATTCACCCCTCCACTTT.

This clonotype was seen repeatedly, ten times or more. The genes are TRBV24-1 and TRBJ2-2; weak D call: TRBD2 (5 bases). Germline loops: CDR1 KGHDR, CDR2 SFDVKD. V lost 6 bases to trimming and J lost 5 bases, with 15 bases between them. This CDR3 is built from 15 residues. The chain's CDR3 is CATSLPGSGTGELFF. CDR3 nucleotides: TGTGCCACCAGTCTTCCGGGCTCGGGAACCGGGGAGCTGTTTTTT.

This clonotype appeared many times. The rearrangement links TRBV20-1 to TRBJ1-1; TRBD1 is a possible D gene (6 bases). In germline, CDR1 is DFQATT, CDR2 SNEGSKA (reference sequence). CDR3 length: 16 amino acids. CDR3 residues: CRATGLEFRRNTEAFF. For the CDR3, the DNA is TGCAGGGCCACAGGGTTGGAGTTTAGGAGGAACACTGAAGCTTTCTTT.

At least ten counts were recorded for this clonotype. V and J are TRBV13 and TRBJ2-7; no definite D call. Germline CDR1 is PRHDT and CDR2 is FYEKMQ (reference sequence). This CDR3 region has 16 residues. The V gene lost 0 bases and the J gene lost 0 bases, with 12 bases spanning the gap. CDR3 sequence reads: CASSLGPGESSYEQYV. The DNA for the CDR3 is TGTGCCAGCAGCTTAGGTCCAGGAGAAAGCTCCTACGAGCAGTACGTC.

The sample holds many counts of this clonotype. V is TRBV12-3 or TRBV12-4 and J is TRBJ2-1, with a weak D call TRBD2 (6 bases). V gave up 5 bases and J gave up 8 bases, with 19 bases separating them. The length of the CDR3 is 15 residues. Here the CDR3 reads CASSTAGRLLYEQFF. The CDR3 coding sequence is TGTGCCAGCAGTACCGCGGGAAGGCTTTTGTATGAGCAGTTCTTC.

The CDR3 here is CASGGGSGRASYNEQFF. In DNA form, the CDR3 reads TGTGCCAGCGGGGGGGGGAGCGGGAGGGCCTCCTACAATGAGCAGTTCTTC. This rearrangement joins TRBV7-9 to TRBJ2-1, with 10 nucleotides matching TRBD2. This CDR3 comprises 17 residues. The ends lost 8 bases at V and 0 bases at J; junction bases unmatched: 10. Germline V gene sequence: CDR1 SEHNR, CDR2 FQNEAQ (reference sequence).

This clonotype was seen more than once but under ten times. The rearrangement uses TRBV6-2 or TRBV6-3 and TRBJ1-2, with a possible D match to TRBD1 (6 bases). Trimming removed 0 bases at V and 8 bases at J, with 13 bases between. CDR3 size: 14 residues. CDR1 is MNHEY, CDR2 SVGEGT, per germline. The CDR3 nucleotides are TGTGCCAGCAGTTACTCGAGGGGGAGTGCGGGCTACACCTTC. Translation: CASSYSRGSAGYTF.

This clonotype was counted ten times or more. The chain uses TRBV2 and TRBJ1-2, with D unresolved. This CDR3 spans 13 amino acids. In germline, CDR1 is SNHLY, CDR2 FYNNEI. The V and J ends lost 6 bases and 2 bases respectively, with 10 bases between them. CDR3: CASSLGLNYGYTF. CDR3 DNA sequence: TGTGCCAGCAGCCTCGGGCTAAACTATGGCTACACCTTC.

Remarks on this clonotype: Being one base from a much bigger clone, this may be a read error. This rearrangement joins TRBV7-3 to TRBJ2-3; possibly TRBD1 for D (5 bases). The J call may be wrong; the DNA end is better matched by TRBJ1-5. The germline gives CDR1 SGHTA, CDR2 FQGTGA. The CDR3 runs to 15 residues. The CDR3 nucleotides are TGTGCCAGCAGCTTAACGGGGCAAAGGGGAGATACGCAGCATTTT. It codes for CASSLTGQRGDTQHF.

This clonotype has more than one count but fewer than ten. The chain carries TRBV4-2 and TRBJ2-3, with TRBD2 identical over 13 bases. Per the germline V gene, CDR1 is LGHNA and CDR2 is YNFKEQ. This CDR3 region has 18 residues. J lost 5 bases, V lost 5 bases, and 13 bases had no gene match. Here the CDR3 reads CASSYPPGLAGLGDTQYF. CDR3 sequence (DNA): TGTGCCAGCAGCTACCCTCCGGGACTAGCGGGGCTTGGAGATACGCAGTATTTT.

At least ten counts were recorded for this clonotype. CDR3 sequence reads: CAIRSQASDTQYF. The CDR3 nucleotides read TGTGCCATCAGGAGTCAGGCGTCTGATACGCAGTATTTT. This chain connects TRBV10-3 to TRBJ2-3; no clear D gene. The CDR3 extends over 13 amino acids. The germline gives CDR1 ENHRY, CDR2 SYGVKD. V lost 6 bases and J 6 bases, leaving 13 bases between the germline ends.